The rows below give T cell receptor beta chains drawn from one sample of a study of shared clonotypes between healthy human individuals. Profiling relied on immunoSEQ multiplex PCR, and the TCRdb table lists in-frame clones only, not all of them. The table lists about 1.4 million clones, around 95% of them singletons. Sequences were obtained from naive CD4+ T cells sorted from blood. The receptor source for this set is a man aged 25 to 40 in good health. CDR3s include the opening cysteine and the closing phenylalanine or tryptophan. The D gene is left open where the match is weak. Size is omitted from some rows. Given values are once, few, many or a class for expanded clones.

clone size: .; V gene: TRBV19; D gene: .; J gene: TRBJ2-2; CDR3 protein: CATLAGYTGELFF; CDR3 DNA: TGTGCCACTCTCGCCGGATACACCGGGGAGCTGTTTTTT
clone size: .; V gene: TRBV7-2; D gene: TRBD2; J gene: TRBJ2-7; CDR3 protein: CASSLRTSGSYEQYF; CDR3 DNA: TGTGCCAGCAGCCTAAGGACTAGCGGCTCCTACGAGCAGTACTTC
clone size: .; V gene: TRBV2; D gene: .; J gene: TRBJ1-3; CDR3 protein: CASKLDGNTIYF; CDR3 DNA: TGTGCCAGCAAGTTAGATGGAAACACCATATATTTT
clone size: .; V gene: TRBV18; D gene: TRBD2; J gene: TRBJ2-1; CDR3 protein: CASSRRPSVLAGDRNEQFF; CDR3 DNA: TGTGCCAGCTCCCGGCGTCCGTCGGTCCTAGCGGGAGACCGGAATGAGCAGTTCTTC
clone size: .; V gene: TRBV9; D gene: .; J gene: TRBJ2-6; CDR3 protein: CASSVGQGSGANVLTF; CDR3 DNA: TGTGCCAGCAGCGTAGGTCAGGGATCTGGGGCCAACGTCCTGACTTTC
clone size: once; V gene: TRBV11-2; D gene: .; J gene: TRBJ2-3; CDR3 protein: CASSLTGDSSTDTQYF; CDR3 DNA: TGTGCCAGCAGCTTGACAGGAGACTCTAGCACAGATACGCAGTATTTT
clone size: .; V gene: TRBV18; D gene: TRBD1; J gene: TRBJ1-5; CDR3 protein: CASAWGQGGNQPQHF; CDR3 DNA: TGTGCCAGCGCCTGGGGACAGGGGGGCAATCAGCCCCAGCATTTT
clone size: .; V gene: TRBV7-9; D gene: TRBD2; J gene: TRBJ2-1; CDR3 protein: CASRSRLGTSGYNEQFF; CDR3 DNA: TGTGCCAGCCGCTCGCGCCTAGGGACTAGCGGTTACAATGAGCAGTTCTTC
clone size: .; V gene: TRBV2; D gene: .; J gene: TRBJ2-7; CDR3 protein: CASSAGPGVRYEQYF; CDR3 DNA: TGTGCCAGCAGTGCTGGGCCAGGGGTTCGGTACGAGCAGTACTTC
clone size: .; V gene: TRBV18; D gene: TRBD2; J gene: TRBJ2-3; CDR3 protein: CASSPSGRATDTQYF; CDR3 DNA: TGTGCCAGCTCACCTAGCGGGAGGGCCACAGATACGCAGTATTTT
clone size: .; V gene: TRBV7-2; D gene: .; J gene: TRBJ1-1; CDR3 protein: CASRSPNTEAFF; CDR3 DNA: TGTGCCAGCAGGAGCCCTAACACTGAAGCTTTCTTT
clone size: .; V gene: TRBV5-1; D gene: TRBD1; J gene: TRBJ2-1; CDR3 protein: CASSPRQGVKNEQFF; CDR3 DNA: TGCGCCAGCAGCCCCAGACAGGGGGTGAAGAATGAGCAGTTCTTC
clone size: .; V gene: TRBV7-7; D gene: TRBD2; J gene: TRBJ2-1; CDR3 protein: CASSPGLAAHNEQFF; CDR3 DNA: TGTGCCAGCAGCCCTGGACTAGCGGCCCACAATGAGCAGTTCTTC
clone size: .; V gene: TRBV7-9; D gene: TRBD1; J gene: TRBJ2-1; CDR3 protein: CASSPRTGQYNEQFF; CDR3 DNA: TGTGCCAGCAGCCCCAGGACAGGGCAATACAATGAGCAGTTCTTC
clone size: .; V gene: TRBV6-1; D gene: .; J gene: TRBJ2-3; CDR3 protein: CASRPSTSTDTQYF; CDR3 DNA: TGTGCCAGCAGACCCAGTACTAGCACAGATACGCAGTATTTT
clone size: .; V gene: TRBV28; D gene: TRBD1; J gene: TRBJ2-3; CDR3 protein: CASSYLTGVGTHTQYF; CDR3 DNA: TGTGCCAGCAGTTACCTGACAGGGGTCGGGACTCATACGCAGTATTTT
clone size: .; V gene: TRBV7-9; D gene: .; J gene: TRBJ2-2; CDR3 protein: CASSRQEGAGELFF; CDR3 DNA: TGTGCCAGCAGCCGACAGGAGGGGGCCGGGGAGCTGTTTTTT
clone size: .; V gene: TRBV28; D gene: .; J gene: TRBJ2-1; CDR3 protein: CASSFRDEQFF; CDR3 DNA: TGTGCCAGCAGTTTTCGTGATGAGCAGTTCTTC
clone size: .; V gene: TRBV7-8; D gene: .; J gene: TRBJ2-1; CDR3 protein: CASSPEKWQFF; CDR3 DNA: TGTGCCAGCAGCCCAGAGAAATGGCAGTTCTTC
clone size: .; V gene: TRBV9; D gene: TRBD1; J gene: TRBJ1-1; CDR3 protein: CASSLTGQGATEAFF; CDR3 DNA: TGTGCCAGCAGCTTAACCGGACAGGGGGCGACTGAAGCTTTCTTT
clone size: .; V gene: TRBV5-4; D gene: .; J gene: TRBJ2-5; CDR3 protein: CASSLGSTSQETQYF; CDR3 DNA: TGTGCCAGCAGTCTCGGTTCCACCAGTCAAGAGACCCAGTACTTC
clone size: .; V gene: TRBV5-8; D gene: .; J gene: TRBJ1-1; CDR3 protein: CASSLSVGIGLNTEAFF; CDR3 DNA: TGTGCCAGCAGCTTGTCGGTGGGAATAGGACTGAACACTGAAGCTTTCTTT